This T cell receptor beta chain was retrieved from a study of cytomegalovirus exposure and HLA in healthy donors. Findings of the study overall: In a later analysis, specific HLA alleles were associated with more than 15,000 TCR beta sequences at a 0.05 false discovery rate.

Points on this clone: Its antigen is currently unknown.

The PCR had 60 Vbeta and 13 Jbeta primers. Original processing notes: Around 83 million unique TCR beta chains, roughly 11 million shared, were counted in a later analysis. Libraries were prepared by immunoSEQ multiplex PCR; TCRdb keeps only in-frame clonotypes and omits some of them. The V and J calls and the clone size are those of that table, but D and trimming were determined from the DNA. The sample lists some 98,000 clones, about 74% occurring once. Germline lookup yields CDR1 SQVTM and CDR2 ANQGSEA. The CDR3 length is 15 residues. V lost 0 bases and J lost 2, with 12 bases in between. The source material was PBMCs. The J gene is TRBJ2-3, the V gene TRBV29-1, with D unresolved. The source is a female donor in good health and CMV-seronegative. The CDR3 reads CSVEDRGRHTDTQYF. The DNA for the CDR3 is TGCAGCGTTGAAGATCGTGGCAGACACACAGATACGCAGTATTTT.